This record concerns one T cell receptor (beta chain) sequence. What it recognizes is unknown. The data originate from a study of Tregs in tolerant kidney transplant recipients. Produced via immunoSEQ multiplex PCR; TCRdb's table is partial and in-frame only. The sample has tens of thousands of clones, 85% to 95% seen once. Study outcomes and limitations: No direct test of biological reproducibility was done here. Tregs expanded with activated donor B cells seemed most donor-specific.

Trimming took 3 bases from V and 2 from J, leaving 10 bases between them. The CDR3 loop spans 15 amino acids. CDR1 is MNHEY, CDR2 SVGAGI, per germline. This chain joins TRBV6-5 and TRBJ2-2; D is perhaps TRBD2 (6 bases). The receptor's source is a human donor in good health. Sequencing was carried out using CD8+ T cells from blood. The CDR3 DNA is TGTGCCAGCAGTTATGGCGGGGAAAACACCGGGGAGCTGTTTTTT. Its translation: CASSYGGENTGELFF.